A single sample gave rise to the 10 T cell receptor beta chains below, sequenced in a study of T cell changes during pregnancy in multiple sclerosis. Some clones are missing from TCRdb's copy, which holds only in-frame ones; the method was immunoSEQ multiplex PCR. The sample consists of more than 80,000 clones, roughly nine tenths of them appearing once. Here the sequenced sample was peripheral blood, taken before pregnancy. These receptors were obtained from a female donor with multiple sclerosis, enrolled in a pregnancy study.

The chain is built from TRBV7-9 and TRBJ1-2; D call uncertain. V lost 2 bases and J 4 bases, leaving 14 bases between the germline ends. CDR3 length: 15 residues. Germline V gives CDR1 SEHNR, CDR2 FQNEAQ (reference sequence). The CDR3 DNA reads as TGTGCCAGCAGCTTAAGAGGAGCCGAGACCTATGGCTACACCTTC. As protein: CASSLRGAETYGYTF.

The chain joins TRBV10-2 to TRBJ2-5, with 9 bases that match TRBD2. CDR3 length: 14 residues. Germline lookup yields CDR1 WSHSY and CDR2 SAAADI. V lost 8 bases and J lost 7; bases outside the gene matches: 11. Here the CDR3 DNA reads TGCGCCAGCTTTGAAGCGGGGGGTTCTGGGACCCAGTACTTC. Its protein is CASFEAGGSGTQYF.

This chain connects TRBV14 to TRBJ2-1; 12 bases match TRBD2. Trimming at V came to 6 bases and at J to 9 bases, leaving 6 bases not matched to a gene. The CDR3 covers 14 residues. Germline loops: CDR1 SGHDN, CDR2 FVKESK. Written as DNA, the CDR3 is TGTGCCAGCAGTATACTAGCGGGAGGAGGTGAGCAGTTCTTC. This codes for CASSILAGGGEQFF.

The CDR3 loop is CASSRQPDSYEQYF. The DNA for the CDR3 is TGTGCCAGCAGTAGACAGCCGGACTCCTACGAGCAGTACTTC. The rearrangement links TRBV6-5 to TRBJ2-7; a possible D gene is TRBD1 (5 bases). CDR3 length: 14 amino acids. Germline V lookup: CDR1 MNHEY, CDR2 SVGAGI. The germline V and J ends were trimmed by 5 bases and 0 bases, with 11 bases remaining between them.

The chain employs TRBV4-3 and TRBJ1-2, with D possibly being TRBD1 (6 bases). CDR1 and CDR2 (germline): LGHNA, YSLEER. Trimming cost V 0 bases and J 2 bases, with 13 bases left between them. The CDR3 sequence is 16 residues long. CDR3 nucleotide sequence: TGCGCCAGCAGCCAAGATTGGGGGACATCGAACTATGGCTACACCTTC. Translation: CASSQDWGTSNYGYTF.

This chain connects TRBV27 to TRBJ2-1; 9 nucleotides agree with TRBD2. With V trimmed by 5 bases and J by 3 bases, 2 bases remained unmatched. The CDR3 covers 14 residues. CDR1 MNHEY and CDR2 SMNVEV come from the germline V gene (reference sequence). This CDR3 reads CASSPSGDYNEQFF. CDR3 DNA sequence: TGTGCCAGCAGTCCTAGCGGGGACTACAATGAGCAGTTCTTC.

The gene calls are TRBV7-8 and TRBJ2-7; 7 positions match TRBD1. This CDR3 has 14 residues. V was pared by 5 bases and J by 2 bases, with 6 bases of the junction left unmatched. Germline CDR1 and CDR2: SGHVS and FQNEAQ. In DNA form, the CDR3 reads TGTGCCAGCAGCCCCCGGGACAGTACCTACGAGCAGTACTTC. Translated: CASSPRDSTYEQYF.

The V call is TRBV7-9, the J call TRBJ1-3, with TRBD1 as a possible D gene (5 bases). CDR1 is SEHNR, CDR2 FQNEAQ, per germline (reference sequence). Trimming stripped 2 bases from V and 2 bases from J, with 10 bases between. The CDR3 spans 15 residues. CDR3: CASSLPGGTGNTIYF. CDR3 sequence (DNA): TGTGCCAGCAGCTTACCGGGGGGGACTGGAAACACCATATATTTT.

CDR3 amino acids: CSVEGDLTYNEQFF. The CDR3 DNA is TGCAGCGTTGAAGGGGACTTGACCTACAATGAGCAGTTCTTC. The chain combines TRBV29-1 with TRBJ2-1, with D perhaps matching TRBD2 (6 bases). CDR3 size: 14 residues. The germline V gene encodes CDR1 SQVTM and CDR2 ANQGSEA. Trimming took 1 base from V and 2 from J, leaving 9 bases between them.

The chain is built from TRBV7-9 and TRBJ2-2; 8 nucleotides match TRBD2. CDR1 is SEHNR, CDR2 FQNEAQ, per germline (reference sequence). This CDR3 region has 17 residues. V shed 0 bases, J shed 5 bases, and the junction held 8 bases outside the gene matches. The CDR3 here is CASSLASGKRDTGELFF. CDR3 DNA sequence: TGTGCCAGCAGCTTAGCTAGCGGGAAACGGGATACCGGGGAGCTGTTTTTT. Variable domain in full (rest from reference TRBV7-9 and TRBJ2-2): DTGVSQNPRHKITKRGQNVTFRCDPISEHNRLYWYRQTLGQGPEFLTYFQNEAQLEKSRLLSDRFSAERPKGSFSTLEIQRTEQGDSAMYLCASSLASGKRDTGELFFGEGSRLTVL.